This T cell receptor (beta chain) was identified in a study of post-analysis software for immune sequencing data (dated by TCRdb to 2015 to 2017). Describing the broader study: Disease courses on record covered relapsing-remitting, secondary progressive and progressive-relapsing multiple sclerosis, though some patients had no subtype annotation. Patient repertoires were compared against 10 to 12 previously published healthy control repertoires from donors aged 6 to 25 years. A subset of samples was prepared in parallel using single-end sample barcoding, then pooled and co-amplified after Illumina adapter ligation.

Broad study findings and their caveats: Roughly 5 TRBV segments, including TRBV5-6, TRBV5-1 and TRBV20-1, were significantly more frequent in patients than controls. The multiple sclerosis patient group was slightly younger than the control group. Direct clustering with F measure revealed strong co-clustering of samples prepared in the same batch, which led to a batch-effect correction. Normalized Chao1 diversity was significantly lower in multiple sclerosis patients than controls, suggesting substantial peripheral T-cell clonal expansion.

Inclusive of the bounding cysteine and phenylalanine, the CDR3 is 12 residues long. The DNA shown is the 36-base CDR3, in frame from base 1. Sequences SGHTA (CDR1) and FQGTGA (CDR2) are obtained from the germline V gene. To demonstrate the VDJtools post-analysis software, the study profiled TCR beta repertoires from the peripheral blood of under 15 young patients with multiple sclerosis. The multiple sclerosis patients were children and adolescents ranging in age from roughly 6 to 16 years. There are a few counts of this clonotype. Its antigen specificity is not known. An end of the junction does not agree with germline; a read error may underlie this. Library preparation employed PCR. The sequencer was an Illumina HiSeq 2500. To reduce PCR and sequencing biases, unique molecular identifiers were built into the TCR beta cDNA libraries. Per 1 to 10 million input T cells, roughly 0.5 million cDNA molecules were obtained, such that each molecule approximated one T cell. The patient libraries were prepared and sequenced using the same protocol as the earlier healthy control dataset. Samples belonging to the same batch were prepared together, multiplexed and sequenced on a shared HiSeq lane. In the authors' own workflow: Raw barcoded reads were processed with MIGEC, discarding single-read molecular identifier groups before consensus assembly and CDR3 extraction. Clonotype tables were post-analysed with VDJtools, and diversity was normalized by down-sampling all datasets to the smallest sample size. To correct batch-related cross-sample contamination, repertoire overlap clustering matched CDR3 amino acid sequences but not nucleotide sequences. The raw public reads went through TCRdb reprocessing: fastp at Q25, MiXCR clone calling, in-frame beta chains kept. Rows matching on CDR3 protein sequence are summarized as one entry with the most common DNA and genes. TCRdb's processing, not the study's, gives the V and J calls here. The sample records approximately 160,000 distinct CDR3 sequences, approximately 28% of which are singletons. The top ten constitute about 1.4% of the sample.

The chain is made from TRBV7-3 and TRBJ2-1; the junction holds 8 bases that match TRBD2. The sample was blood. This clonotype originated in a girl aged 10 to 17 with multiple sclerosis. The CDR3 protein sequence reads: CAGSLTGGEQFF. The sequenced DNA: TGTGCCGGCAGCTTAACGGGGGGGGAGCAGTTCTTC.